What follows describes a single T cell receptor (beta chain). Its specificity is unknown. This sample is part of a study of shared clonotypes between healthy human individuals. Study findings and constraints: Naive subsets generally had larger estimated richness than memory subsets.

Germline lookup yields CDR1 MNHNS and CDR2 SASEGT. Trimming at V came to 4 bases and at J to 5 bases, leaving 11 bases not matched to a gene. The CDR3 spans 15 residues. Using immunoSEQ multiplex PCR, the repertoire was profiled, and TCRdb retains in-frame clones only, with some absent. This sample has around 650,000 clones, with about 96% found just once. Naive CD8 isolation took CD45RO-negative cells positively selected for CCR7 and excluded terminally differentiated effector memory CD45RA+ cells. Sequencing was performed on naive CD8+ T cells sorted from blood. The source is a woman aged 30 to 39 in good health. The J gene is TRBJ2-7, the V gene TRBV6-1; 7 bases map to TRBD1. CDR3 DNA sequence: TGTGCCAGCAGTGGACCCGACAGGGTATCGAACGAGCAGTACTTC. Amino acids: CASSGPDRVSNEQYF.